Each of the 30 T cell receptor beta chains below was sequenced from the same sample in a study of blood T cell repertoires in COVID-19. Produced via immunoSEQ multiplex PCR; TCRdb's table is partial and in-frame only. The sample includes 50,000 to 75,000 clones, around 79% of them seen just once. The sequenced material came from peripheral blood. These receptors came from a woman aged 50 to 60 with active or convalescent COVID-19.

The chain carries TRBV11-3 and TRBJ2-3, with 9 nucleotides matching TRBD1. The CDR3 sequence is 16 residues long. CDR1 is SGHNT and CDR2 is YENEEA in the germline V gene. V lost 5 bases and J lost 3; bases outside the gene matches: 9. The CDR3 protein is CASSGGQGRATDTQYF. CDR3 sequence (DNA): TGTGCCAGCAGCGGAGGACAGGGGAGGGCAACAGATACGCAGTATTTT.

This clone was counted only a few times. This chain uses TRBV19 with TRBJ2-7; 10 bases are shared with TRBD2. Per germline, CDR1 LNHDA and CDR2 SQIVND (reference sequence). V dropped 5 bases and J dropped 2; count of bases not matched to a gene: 3. This CDR3 region has 14 residues. The CDR3 DNA sequence: TGTGCCAGTAGTCGGACTAGCGGTACCTACGAGCAGTACTTC. This gives the protein CASSRTSGTYEQYF.

The chain employs TRBV6-4 and TRBJ1-2; a possible D gene is TRBD1 (6 bases). Trimming took 4 bases from V and 4 from J, leaving 13 bases between them. The CDR3 totals 14 residues. Germline V CDR1 and CDR2: MRHNA, SNTAGT. CDR3 region: CASSANQGTYGYTF. The CDR3 DNA is TGTGCCAGCAGTGCCAATCAGGGGACCTATGGCTACACCTTC.

CDR3 sequence: CASSPDTGNYEQYF. CDR3 DNA sequence: TGTGCCAGCAGCCCGGACACTGGTAACTACGAGCAGTACTTC. The chain employs TRBV5-6 and TRBJ2-7; a possible D gene is TRBD1 (5 bases). Trimming cost V 4 bases and J 3 bases, with 14 bases left between them. Per the germline V gene, CDR1 is SGHDT and CDR2 is YYEEEE. This CDR3 has 14 amino acids. The entire variable domain, with the rest obtained from reference TRBV5-6 and TRBJ2-7, is as follows: DAGVTQSPTHLIKTRGQQVTLRCSPKSGHDTVSWYQQALGQGPQFIFQYYEEEERQRGNFPDRFSGHQFPNYSSELNVNALLLGDSALYLCASSPDTGNYEQYFGPGTRLTVT.

This clone showed up just a few times. The chain uses TRBV28 and TRBJ1-2, with 11 bases identical to TRBD1. CDR1 MDHEN and CDR2 SYDVKM come from the germline V gene. The CDR3 sequence is 16 residues long. V was pared by 4 bases and J by 2 bases, with 6 bases of the junction left unmatched. The CDR3 protein is CASSSGQGAGNYGYTF. In nucleotides, the CDR3 is TGTGCCAGCAGTTCTGGACAGGGGGCCGGGAACTATGGCTACACCTTC.

V usage is TRBV30 and J usage is TRBJ2-1; 7 bases map to TRBD2. This CDR3 spans 17 amino acids. Germline V lookup: CDR1 GTSNPN, CDR2 SVGIG (reference sequence). With V trimmed by 2 bases and J by 7 bases, 17 bases remained unmatched. The CDR3 coding sequence is TGTGCCTGGAGTAACCCCCGGAACATGGATAGCGGGAATGAGCAGTTCTTC. Its protein product is CAWSNPRNMDSGNEQFF.

The V gene is TRBV2, the J gene TRBJ2-7; 9 positions match TRBD1. Trimming took 6 bases from V and 6 from J; bases not matched to a gene: 12. Germline loops: CDR1 SNHLY, CDR2 FYNNEI. This CDR3 contains 15 residues. CDR3 DNA: TGTGCCAGCAGCCTTTGGGGACAGGGAATCGTCGAGCAGTACTTC. The encoded protein is CASSLWGQGIVEQYF.

The chain has TRBV19 and TRBJ2-3, with TRBD1 identical over 7 bases. J was trimmed by 1 base and V by 7 bases; bases with no gene match: 5. This CDR3 has 14 residues. From germline, CDR1 is LNHDA and CDR2 SQIVND (reference sequence). CDR3 coding DNA: TGTGCCAGTAACCCCCAGGGGGGCACAGATACGCAGTATTTT. This gives the protein CASNPQGGTDTQYF.

V usage is TRBV19 and J usage is TRBJ1-1; D is undetermined. Per germline, CDR1 LNHDA and CDR2 SQIVND (reference sequence). The CDR3 runs 14 residues. Trimming took 5 bases from V and 5 from J, leaving 15 bases between them. The CDR3: CASSPRTTRTEAFF. CDR3 sequence (DNA): TGTGCCAGTAGTCCTAGGACCACTAGGACTGAAGCTTTCTTT.

This clone was detected a few times. The identical CDR3 is also encoded by other nucleotide sequences in the sample. This chain joins TRBV30 and TRBJ1-2; 9 bases are shared with TRBD1. This CDR3 comprises 13 residues. Germline V CDR1 and CDR2: GTSNPN, SVGIG (reference sequence). The V segment lost 0 bases and the J segment 4 bases; nucleotides outside the gene matches: 0. CDR3 nucleotide sequence: TGTGCCTGGAGTGTACAGGGGGCCTATGGCTACACCTTC. Translating gives CAWSVQGAYGYTF.

This chain connects TRBV3-1 (or the pseudogene TRBV3-2) to TRBJ1-5; D ambiguous. The CDR3 runs 15 residues. Germline assignment: CDR1 LGHDT and CDR2 YNNKEL (reference sequence). Trimming removed 1 base from V and 0 bases from J, with 7 bases in between. CDR3 in DNA: TGTGCCAGCAGCCAAGGCGCAAATAGCAATCAGCCCCAGCATTTT. Translation: CASSQGANSNQPQHF.

The CDR3 nucleotides read TGCACCACCGGGAGAGAAGAGACCCAGTACTTC. Its translation: CTTGREETQYF. This chain joins TRBV1 and TRBJ2-5; the DNA was not used to check the table's D call, TRBD2. TRBV1 is an annotated pseudogene. The CDR3 is 11 amino acids.

CDR3 in DNA: TGTGCCAGCAGAAGTGGGGCCCAGGGAAGAAGAGAAAAACTGTTTTTT. This translates into CASRSGAQGRREKLFF. V and J are TRBV28 and TRBJ1-4, with D possibly matching TRBD1 (5 bases). V was trimmed by 6 bases and J by 8 bases, leaving 22 bases between them. The CDR3 is made up of 16 amino acids. Germline V gene data show CDR1 as MDHEN and CDR2 as SYDVKM.

The chain employs TRBV18 and TRBJ2-3, with 9 bases matching TRBD1. V dropped 4 bases and J dropped 1; count of bases not matched to a gene: 6. Germline CDR1 is KGHSH and CDR2 is LQKENI. This CDR3 spans 16 amino acids. CDR3 in amino acids: CASSQLTGGGTDTQYF. The DNA for the CDR3 is TGTGCCAGCTCACAGTTAACAGGGGGCGGCACAGATACGCAGTATTTT.

This clone was counted ten times or more. The chain is built from TRBV24-1 and TRBJ1-5; possibly TRBD1 for D (6 bases). The CDR3 has 15 residues. Trimming removed 4 bases from V and 6 bases from J, with 15 bases in between. CDR1 is KGHDR, CDR2 SFDVKD, per germline. CDR3 sequence: CATSENREGSQPQHF. The CDR3 region has the DNA TGTGCCACCAGTGAAAACAGGGAGGGGAGTCAGCCCCAGCATTTT.

The J gene is TRBJ2-3, the V gene TRBV19, with TRBD1 as a possible D gene (5 bases). Trimming removed 5 bases from V and 1 base from J, with 10 bases in between. This CDR3 is 14 amino acids long. The V gene's germline CDR1 is LNHDA and CDR2 SQIVND (reference sequence). The CDR3 reads CASSQGMGTDTQYF. The CDR3, as DNA: TGTGCCAGTAGTCAGGGAATGGGCACAGATACGCAGTATTTT.

This sequence joins TRBV28 and TRBJ2-7; 9 nucleotides agree with TRBD1. The CDR3 covers 15 residues. Germline trimming cut 6 bases from V and 7 bases from J; bases unmatched to any gene: 13. Germline values: CDR1 MDHEN, CDR2 SYDVKM. The CDR3 loop reads CASRAGTGPIEEQYF. CDR3 in DNA: TGTGCCAGCAGGGCCGGGACAGGGCCGATCGAGGAGCAGTACTTC.

This clone was counted a single time. This chain links TRBV9 with TRBJ1-1, with 8 bases lining up with TRBD1. Germline V gives CDR1 SGDLS, CDR2 YYNGEE. The CDR3 spans 13 residues. Unmatched junction bases numbered 11, after V lost 4 bases and J lost 12 bases. In DNA form, the CDR3 reads TGTGCCAGCAGCACCGCAGGGGGCCCAAAGACTTTCTTT. Its translation is CASSTAGGPKTFF.

The V gene is TRBV6-6, the J gene TRBJ1-1, with 7 bases fitting TRBD1. The V gene end was trimmed by 5 bases and the J gene end by 5 bases; junction bases not matched to a gene: 8. This CDR3 has 14 amino acids. CDR1 is MNHNY and CDR2 is SVGAGI in the germline V gene (reference sequence). The CDR3 bases are TGTGCCAGCAGTCGCGAGAGGGGGCGAACTGAAGCTTTCTTT. Translated, it gives CASSRERGRTEAFF.

The chain carries TRBV3-1 (or the pseudogene TRBV3-2) and TRBJ1-5; TRBD1 matches at 10 bases. The junction had 4 bases not matched to a gene; V was cut back by 4 bases and J by 7 bases. Germline V CDR1 and CDR2: LGHDT, YNNKEL (reference sequence). The CDR3 consists of 14 residues. Here the CDR3 reads CASSRTGGDQPQHF. In DNA, the CDR3 is TGTGCCAGCAGCCGGACAGGGGGGGACCAGCCCCAGCATTTT.

The chain links TRBV5-1 to TRBJ2-7; no firm D call. CDR3 size: 12 residues. Looked up from germline, CDR1 is SGHRS and CDR2 is YFSETQ. Trimming shortened V by 4 bases and J by 0 bases, and 5 bases separated the two germline ends. Written as DNA, the CDR3 is TGCGCCAGCAGCCCGAGCTCCTACGAGCAGTACTTC. Its translation is CASSPSSYEQYF.

This clone has a single count. The chain carries TRBV5-1 and TRBJ1-2, with D hard to call. Trimming left V 3 bases short and J 8 bases short, with 11 bases between. Per germline, CDR1 SGHRS and CDR2 YFSETQ. There are 12 residues in the CDR3. In DNA, the CDR3 is TGCGCCAGCAGCTCGACGGGTCGCGGCTACACCTTC. Amino acid sequence: CASSSTGRGYTF.

The chain has TRBV5-1 and TRBJ1-2; TRBD1 aligns across 12 bases. The J segment lost 6 bases and the V segment lost 0 bases, leaving 3 bases of the junction unmatched. Germline values: CDR1 SGHRS, CDR2 YFSETQ. The CDR3 spans 15 residues. This CDR3 is CASSLEGQGADGYTF. CDR3 DNA: TGCGCCAGCAGCTTGGAGGGACAGGGGGCGGATGGCTACACCTTC.

The V call is TRBV7-9, the J call TRBJ2-1; D unresolved. Germline V lookup: CDR1 SEHNR, CDR2 FQNEAQ (reference sequence). CDR3 size: 13 residues. The V end was cut by 3 bases, the J end by 12 bases, with 15 bases between. The CDR3 loop is CASSFQPHLGQFF. CDR3 bases: TGTGCCAGCAGCTTCCAGCCCCATCTAGGGCAGTTCTTC.

The V and J genes are TRBV7-2 and TRBJ2-1, with D perhaps TRBD2 (6 bases). The CDR3 is 14 amino acids. Trimming pared 5 bases from V and 2 bases from J, leaving 10 bases between. The V gene's germline CDR1 is SGHTA and CDR2 FQGNSA. The CDR3: CASSPGLTYNEQFF. The CDR3 DNA follows: TGTGCCAGCAGCCCGGGACTTACCTACAATGAGCAGTTCTTC.

The V and J genes are TRBV5-1 and TRBJ2-7, with D possibly matching TRBD1 (6 bases). Trimming left V 2 bases short and J 6 bases short, with 9 bases between. Germline CDR1 and CDR2: SGHRS and YFSETQ. This CDR3 region has 12 residues. The CDR3 spells CASSFTGTEQYF. The CDR3 region has the DNA TGCGCCAGCAGCTTCACAGGGACCGAGCAGTACTTC. The full variable domain, its missing parts supplied by reference TRBV5-1 and TRBJ2-7, is KAGVTQTPRYLIKTRGQQVTLSCSPISGHRSVSWYQQTPGQGLQFLFEYFSETQRNKGNFPGRFSGRQFSNSRSEMNVSTLELGDSALYLCASSFTGTEQYFGPGTRLTVT.

The table lists this clone with a few counts. The chain carries TRBV5-1 and TRBJ2-5, with a tentative D call TRBD2 (5 bases). Germline CDR1 SGHRS, CDR2 YFSETQ. The CDR3 runs to 15 residues. Trimming pared 0 bases from V and 5 bases from J, leaving 14 bases between. CDR3: CASSLGLLGLETQYF. CDR3 coding DNA: TGCGCCAGCAGCTTGGGGCTACTAGGCCTGGAGACCCAGTACTTC.

This clone was seen a single time. The V call is TRBV11-2, the J call TRBJ2-1; 10 nucleotides align to TRBD2. Per the germline V gene, CDR1 is SGHAT and CDR2 is FQNNGV. This CDR3 has 19 residues. Germline trimming cut 1 base from V and 0 bases from J; bases unmatched to any gene: 9. CDR3 coding DNA: TGTGCCAGCAGCTTAGTGGTCCTGGCTAGCGGGAGCTCCTACAATGAGCAGTTCTTC. It codes for CASSLVVLASGSSYNEQFF.

The chain couples TRBV19 to TRBJ2-2; D possibly corresponds to TRBD1 (6 bases). The CDR3 spans 14 residues. The V end lost 6 bases, the J end lost 0 bases, and 8 bases lay between the germline ends. Germline V gives CDR1 LNHDA, CDR2 SQIVND (reference sequence). The CDR3 sequence is CASRWTANTGELFF. The CDR3 region has the DNA TGTGCCAGTAGGTGGACAGCGAACACCGGGGAGCTGTTTTTT.

The chain uses TRBV10-3 and TRBJ2-2; D might be TRBD1 (5 bases). Germline V gene sequence: CDR1 ENHRY, CDR2 SYGVKD. The ends were cut back, 4 bases at V and 9 bases at J, with 15 bases in the middle. This CDR3 has 14 residues. CDR3 in amino acids: CAISGRQTFRELFF. As DNA, the CDR3 is TGTGCCATCAGTGGGAGACAGACCTTCCGGGAGCTGTTTTTT.